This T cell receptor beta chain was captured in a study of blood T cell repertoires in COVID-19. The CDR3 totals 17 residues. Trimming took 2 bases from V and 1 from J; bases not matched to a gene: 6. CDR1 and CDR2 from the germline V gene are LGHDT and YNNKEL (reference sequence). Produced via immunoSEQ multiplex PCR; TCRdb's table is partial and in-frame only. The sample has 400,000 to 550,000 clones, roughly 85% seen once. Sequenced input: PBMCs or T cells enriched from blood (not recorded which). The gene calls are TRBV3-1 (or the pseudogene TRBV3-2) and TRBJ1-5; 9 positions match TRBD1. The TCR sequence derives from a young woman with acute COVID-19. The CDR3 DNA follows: TGTGCCAGCAGCCAATTTCCGGGACAGGGAAGCAATCAGCCCCAGCATTTT. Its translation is CASSQFPGQGSNQPQHF.